This is a list of T cell receptor beta chains from one sample in a study of blood T cell repertoires in COVID-19. Repertoires were generated with immunoSEQ multiplex PCR, while TCRdb's copy carries only in-frame clones and drops some. The data show 410,000 or so clones, around 91% seen once. Source material: peripheral blood. These receptors originate from a woman aged 40 to 49 with COVID-19, enrolled during active disease. Both conserved end residues are part of each CDR3. The order of the fields is J gene, V gene, clone size, D gene, CDR3 protein, CDR3 DNA. The D gene is left open where the match is weak. For some rows the clone size is stated as once, few or many, or as a class when expanded; others skip it.

J gene: TRBJ1-5
V gene: TRBV19
clone size: few
D gene: NA
CDR3 protein: CASRPTGNNQPQHF
CDR3 DNA: TGTGCCAGTAGGCCGACAGGCAACAATCAGCCCCAGCATTTT

J gene: TRBJ1-1
V gene: TRBV6-6
clone size: NA
D gene: TRBD1
CDR3 protein: CASSHPTGATEAFF
CDR3 DNA: TGTGCCAGCAGCCATCCAACAGGGGCCACTGAAGCTTTCTTT

J gene: TRBJ1-1
V gene: TRBV7-2
clone size: NA
D gene: NA
CDR3 protein: CASSLRMGNTEAFF
CDR3 DNA: TGTGCCAGCAGCTTACGGATGGGCAACACTGAAGCTTTCTTT

J gene: TRBJ1-5
V gene: TRBV7-9
clone size: NA
D gene: TRBD1
CDR3 protein: CASSSGQGNFANQPQHF
CDR3 DNA: TGTGCCAGCAGTTCCGGACAGGGTAATTTCGCCAATCAGCCCCAGCATTTT

J gene: TRBJ1-2
V gene: TRBV7-9
clone size: NA
D gene: NA
CDR3 protein: CASSLEDSSSGYTF
CDR3 DNA: TGTGCCAGCAGCTTAGAGGACTCCTCCTCTGGCTACACCTTC

J gene: TRBJ1-1
V gene: TRBV5-1
clone size: NA
D gene: TRBD1
CDR3 protein: CASSEDRASEAFF
CDR3 DNA: TGCGCCAGCAGCGAGGACAGGGCGTCTGAAGCTTTCTTT

J gene: TRBJ2-2
V gene: TRBV7-2
clone size: few
D gene: TRBD2
CDR3 protein: CARGASGHPAGELFF
CDR3 DNA: TGTGCCAGAGGGGCTAGCGGTCACCCCGCCGGGGAGCTGTTTTTT

J gene: TRBJ1-6
V gene: TRBV5-1
clone size: NA
D gene: NA
CDR3 protein: CASSLVTGINNSPLHF
CDR3 DNA: TGCGCCAGCAGCTTGGTAACAGGTATCAATAATTCACCCCTCCACTTT

J gene: TRBJ1-1
V gene: TRBV28
clone size: NA
D gene: NA
CDR3 protein: CASSPTVLGATEAFF
CDR3 DNA: TGTGCCAGCAGTCCAACTGTTTTGGGGGCAACTGAAGCTTTCTTT

J gene: TRBJ1-1
V gene: TRBV7-2
clone size: NA
D gene: TRBD1
CDR3 protein: CASSLRTGNEAFF
CDR3 DNA: TGTGCCAGCAGCCTCCGGACAGGCAATGAAGCTTTCTTT

J gene: TRBJ1-5
V gene: TRBV5-8
clone size: NA
D gene: NA
CDR3 protein: CASSVASQPQHF
CDR3 DNA: TGTGCCAGCAGCGTGGCGAGCCAGCCCCAGCATTTT

J gene: TRBJ1-1
V gene: TRBV9
clone size: NA
D gene: TRBD1
CDR3 protein: CASSARPGQLPNTEAFF
CDR3 DNA: TGTGCCAGCAGCGCCCGACCGGGACAGCTACCGAACACTGAGGCTTTCTTT

J gene: TRBJ1-4
V gene: TRBV5-3
clone size: NA
D gene: NA
CDR3 protein: CARSLAQGVFF
CDR3 DNA: TGTGCCAGAAGCTTGGCGCAGGGTGTGTTTTTT

J gene: TRBJ1-1
V gene: TRBV18
clone size: NA
D gene: NA
CDR3 protein: CASSPDSNTEAFF
CDR3 DNA: TGTGCCAGCTCACCCGACAGTAACACTGAAGCTTTCTTT

J gene: TRBJ1-1
V gene: TRBV7-2
clone size: once
D gene: TRBD1
CDR3 protein: CASSFRTGGTEAFF
CDR3 DNA: TGTGCCAGCAGCTTCCGGACAGGGGGCACTGAAGCTTTCTTT

J gene: TRBJ1-5
V gene: TRBV19
clone size: NA
D gene: TRBD1
CDR3 protein: CASRNRDRGSQPQHF
CDR3 DNA: TGTGCCAGTAGGAACCGGGACAGGGGTAGTCAGCCCCAGCATTTT

J gene: TRBJ1-6
V gene: TRBV6-5
clone size: once
D gene: NA
CDR3 protein: CASRTISSYNSPLHF
CDR3 DNA: TGTGCCAGCAGGACAATCAGCTCCTATAATTCACCCCTCCACTTT

J gene: TRBJ1-1
V gene: TRBV7-9
clone size: NA
D gene: NA
CDR3 protein: CASSTGNTEAFF
CDR3 DNA: TGTGCCAGCAGCACCGGGAACACTGAAGCTTTCTTT

J gene: TRBJ2-1
V gene: TRBV20-1
clone size: NA
D gene: TRBD1
CDR3 protein: CSAAGQGEQFF
CDR3 DNA: TGCAGTGCTGCAGGACAGGGTGAGCAGTTCTTC

J gene: TRBJ2-3
V gene: TRBV27
clone size: NA
D gene: TRBD2
CDR3 protein: CASSPHLTGGPDTQYF
CDR3 DNA: TGTGCCAGCAGTCCTCACCTCACGGGAGGGCCGGATACGCAGTATTTT

J gene: TRBJ2-7
V gene: TRBV29-1
clone size: NA
D gene: TRBD2
CDR3 protein: CSVLLLPGGISYEQYF
CDR3 DNA: TGCAGCGTCCTTCTCCTGCCGGGGGGGATTTCCTACGAGCAGTACTTC

J gene: TRBJ1-4
V gene: TRBV10-3
clone size: NA
D gene: NA
CDR3 protein: CATQGIGKALGEKLFF
CDR3 DNA: TGTGCCACTCAGGGCATCGGAAAAGCGTTGGGGGAAAAACTGTTTTTT